A selection of T cell receptor beta chains follows, all from one sample in a study of control samples from healthy donors and cancer patients. Clones were read by immunoSEQ multiplex PCR, and TCRdb kept only the in-frame ones, dropping some. Of over 30,000 clones listed, 85% to 90% are singletons. Sequencing used PBMCs. Receptor source: a middle-aged woman with lung cancer. Each CDR3 is given with its conserved first and last residue. D genes are given only for firm matches.

CDR3: CASSEAGQSSYEQYF
DNA: TGTGCCAGCAGTGAAGCCGGACAGAGCTCCTACGAGCAGTACTTC
J: TRBJ2-7
D: NA
V: TRBV6-1

CDR3: CASSSQRDKYF
DNA: TGTGCCAGCAGTTCCCAAAGGGACAAGTACTTC
J: TRBJ2-7
D: NA
V: TRBV28

CDR3: CASEPGQGVNTIYF
DNA: TGTGCCAGCGAACCTGGACAGGGCGTAAACACCATATATTTT
J: TRBJ1-3
D: TRBD1
V: TRBV28

CDR3: CASRGQNYGYTF
DNA: TGTGCCAGTAGGGGACAGAACTATGGCTACACCTTC
J: TRBJ1-2
D: TRBD1
V: TRBV19

CDR3: CASSQGLAGREETQYF
DNA: TGTGCCAGCAGCCAAGGGCTAGCAGGGAGAGAAGAGACCCAGTACTTC
J: TRBJ2-5
D: NA
V: TRBV7-8

CDR3: CASRGSPVTEAFF
DNA: TGTGCCAGCAGAGGGTCACCTGTTACTGAAGCTTTCTTT
J: TRBJ1-1
D: NA
V: TRBV2

CDR3: CASSDDRLEETQYF
DNA: TGCGCCAGCAGCGACGACAGGTTAGAAGAGACCCAGTACTTC
J: TRBJ2-5
D: NA
V: TRBV4-3

CDR3: CASSQEGSRGNTPLHF
DNA: TGTGCCAGCAGCCAAGAGGGGAGTCGGGGGAACACACCCCTCCACTTT
J: TRBJ1-6
D: NA
V: TRBV3-1/TRBV3-2

CDR3: CASSLQTGSTDTQYF
DNA: TGTGCCAGCAGCTTACAGACAGGCAGCACAGATACGCAGTATTTT
J: TRBJ2-3
D: NA
V: TRBV7-2

CDR3: CASSLVGGGYTF
DNA: TGCGCCAGCAGCTTGGTCGGGGGTGGCTACACCTTC
J: TRBJ1-2
D: NA
V: TRBV5-1

CDR3: CASSLMTGANVLTF
DNA: TGCGCCAGCAGCTTGATGACTGGGGCCAACGTCCTGACTTTC
J: TRBJ2-6
D: NA
V: TRBV5-1